This T cell receptor (beta chain) comes out of a study of cytomegalovirus exposure and HLA in healthy donors. The overall study: A subsequent analysis stated that the roughly 120 validation repertoires were run on the same platform as the roughly 670 first-cohort repertoires. Study conclusions and caveats: Rarity characterized most TCR sequences, yet some public TCRs appeared in many donors. Reportedly, diagnosis of cytomegalovirus status by the classifier showed high specificity and sensitivity.

About this clone itself: Its cognate antigen is unknown.

TCRdb's copy holds only in-frame clones and misses some; the assay was immunoSEQ multiplex PCR. Of 150,000 to 180,000 clones listed, 86% are singletons. Germline CDR1 reads SGHDN; CDR2 reads FVKESK. Trimming removed 4 bases from V and 2 bases from J, with 8 bases in between. The CDR3 consists of 13 residues. Specimen: PBMCs. The V and J genes are TRBV14 and TRBJ1-1; D gene uncertain. The receptor was isolated from a human donor in good health. CDR3 loop: CASSPSINTEAFF. The CDR3 bases are TGTGCCAGCAGCCCAAGCATTAACACTGAAGCTTTCTTT.